This T cell receptor (beta chain) was sequenced in a study of shared clonotypes between healthy human individuals (dated by TCRdb to the early 2020s). Turning to the overall study: Three men and two women, aged 18 to 49 years, made up the cohort. Libraries were prepared and TCR repertoires were sequenced by different laboratories using diverse techniques, in order to increase sequencing depth and limit assay-specific biases. The study deeply sequenced blood TCR repertoires of five healthy adults to estimate repertoire size and the extent of clonotype sharing between individuals. For each donor, three plates each were used for CD4 naive and CD4 memory, two plates were used for CD8 naive, and one plate was used for CD8 memory. Leukapheresis yielded between about 0.94 and 8.9 billion PBMCs per donor.

In the case of this clone: It has no known antigen specificity. No base quality values were provided; no much bigger clone lies one nucleotide off.

TCR CDR3 regions were amplified from genomic DNA by multiplex PCR using the deep immunoSEQ assay. For each cell subset, the extracted genomic DNA was distributed evenly across all wells of several immunoSEQ 96-well plates, and each plate served as one replicate. For sorted subsets, each replicate PCR was loaded with around 200 ng genomic DNA, equivalent to 25,000 to 35,000 T cell genomes. Purified libraries were quantified with a Qubit 3.0 fluorometer, sized on a Bioanalyzer 2100, and re-quantified with the KAPA Library Quantification kit. A separate single-read 150-cycle Illumina NextSeq 550 flow cell was used to sequence each immunoSEQ 96-well plate. The authors' analysis ran thus. Because only junctional sequences without quality scores were contained in the immunoSEQ output, filtering matching that applied to full-length reads could not be performed. Sequences were annotated with PyIR, a Python wrapper for IgBLAST v1.9, and V/J genes and CDR3 were assigned using IMGT germline references. Reads were removed for weak V/J assignments (E-value above 1e-6), missing CDR3, stop codons, out-of-frame junctions, or ambiguous translated residues. V3J clonotypes were defined as sequences sharing an identical inferred V gene, J gene, and CDR3 amino acid sequence. Percentage overlap between repertoires was computed as shared unique clonotypes divided by the size of the smaller repertoire. Repertoire richness was assessed with RTK rarefaction, the Chao1 estimator, and Recon v2.1 estimates of unobserved clonotypes. For all TCRbeta clonotypes obtained by the gDNA method from a few donors, generation probabilities were computed with OLGA. Entries here come from immuneACCESS through TCRdb and include only in-frame sequences with V and J called. Some clones fail to appear in such tables; in the studies checked, an unresolved V gene covers under half of the shortfall, and the cause of the remainder is unknown. The V and J calls and clone size come from that table; D and trimming were worked out from the DNA. The sample profile shows some 550,000 clones; around 97% of them were found once. Of the sample, around 0.06% falls within the top ten clones.

Donors were healthy HIV-negative adults with no recently reported acute infections or vaccinations. Every donor was a Caucasian adult residing in Nashville, Tennessee, USA. Magnetic negative selection was used to enrich CD4+ T cells, after which naive cells were positively selected on CD45RA and the negative fraction became the memory subset. Blood was collected by leukapheresis, and PBMCs were isolated by Ficoll-Histopaque density gradient centrifugation and then cryopreserved in liquid nitrogen vapor phase. Purity and quantity of every magnetically sorted T cell population were checked by analytical flow cytometry. Genomic DNA was isolated from every sorted fraction and measured by UV absorbance on a Nanodrop 2000c. The paper as a whole reports these results and caveats: Naive subsets generally had larger estimated clonotype richness than memory subsets did. Only blood was sampled, and tissue TCR repertoires likely differ from those in blood. The small number of donors limited the genetic and exposure-history diversity represented. Pairwise subsampling indicated that sequencing depth was expected to affect the degree of clonotype sharing among donors. Even with the large sequencing depth, rarefaction of the sorted-subset datasets indicated that sequencing was incomplete. When a few donors were compared, the shared fraction of clonotypes was 5% to 6.5% for naive CD4, about 4% for naive CD8, more than 2% for memory CD4, and less than 0.45% for memory CD8. Clonotypes shared by all four sorted-subset donors showed higher generation probabilities than non-shared clonotypes.

The source is a young woman in good health. Sequenced input: naive CD4+ T cells sorted from blood. Per the publication, the cell subset or site label means: CD45RA+ positively selected.

The DNA sequence reads TGTGCCAGCAGTCCGGGGGGACCGGGACAGCAAAACACTGAAGCTTTCTTT. The resulting protein is CASSPGGPGQQNTEAFF. Recombination linked TRBV6-7 to TRBJ1-1; 7 bases in the middle match TRBD1. TRBV6-7 is an ORF, and what it does is uncertain. The CDR3 covers 17 residues, taking in both the cysteine and the phenylalanine. Of all the DNA, just the CDR3 is kept, 51 bases in frame from base 1. For this chain, trimming is 5 bases at the V end and 2 bases at the J end, and the number of junction bases without a gene match is 14.